These 13 T cell receptor beta chains originate from one sample sequenced in a study of identical twins. TCRdb re-called the 5' RACE reads with MiXCR, one entry per CDR3 protein. The sample lists approximately 890,000 distinct CDR3 sequences, roughly an eighth occurring once. This sample also belongs to another study, concerning yellow fever vaccine responses in identical twins.

Sequenced sample: PBMCs. The receptors originated from a woman aged 18-29 years in good health.

This clonotype was observed a few times. The rearrangement uses TRBV9 and TRBJ2-1, with 12 bases identical to TRBD2. Germline V gives CDR1 SGDLS, CDR2 YYNGEE. The CDR3 is 16 amino acids. With V trimmed by 6 bases and J by 2 bases, 6 bases remained unmatched. The CDR3, as DNA: TGTGCCAGCACCCCTAGCGGGAGGGGGGCCTACAATGAGCAGTTCTTC. Its translation is CASTPSGRGAYNEQFF.

The gene calls are TRBV12-3 or TRBV12-4 and TRBJ1-5; TRBD1 matches 8 bases. The CDR3 length is 15 residues. J was trimmed by 4 bases and V by 5 bases; bases with no gene match: 7. The CDR3 reads CASSPRGQLNQPQHF. As DNA, the CDR3 is TGTGCCAGCAGTCCCAGGGGGCAGCTAAATCAGCCCCAGCATTTT.

In this sample, this clonotype turned up many times. The chain couples TRBV24-1 to TRBJ2-1, with TRBD2 identical over 12 bases. Trimming at V came to 11 bases and at J to 6 bases, leaving 4 bases not matched to a gene. The CDR3 totals 13 residues. From germline, CDR1 is KGHDR and CDR2 SFDVKD. In DNA form, the CDR3 reads TGTGCCAGCGGGACTAGCGGGCGCAATGAGCAGTTCTTC. This translates into CASGTSGRNEQFF.

The genes are TRBV13 and TRBJ2-2, with 8 bases identical to TRBD2. The CDR3 is made up of 14 amino acids. V lost 5 bases to trimming and J lost 7 bases; unmatched junction nucleotides: 6. CDR1 PRHDT and CDR2 FYEKMQ come from the germline V gene (reference sequence). The CDR3 is CASSEGLVGGELFF. For the CDR3, the DNA is TGTGCCAGCAGCGAGGGACTAGTTGGCGGGGAGCTGTTTTTT.

There are a few counts of this clonotype. This chain connects TRBV5-1 to TRBJ2-2; the match to TRBD1 covers 7 bases. Per the germline V gene, CDR1 is SGHRS and CDR2 is YFSETQ. V dropped 1 base and J dropped 5; count of bases not matched to a gene: 8. The CDR3 runs to 16 residues. CDR3 protein: CASSLSTGALTGELFF. CDR3 in DNA: TGCGCCAGCAGCTTGTCCACAGGGGCACTGACCGGGGAGCTGTTTTTT.

This clonotype was seen at least ten times. The V gene is TRBV29-1, the J gene TRBJ2-5; D call uncertain. Trimming shortened V by 4 bases and J by 5 bases, and 11 bases separated the two germline ends. The CDR3 loop spans 12 amino acids. CDR1 and CDR2 (germline): SQVTM, ANQGSEA. CDR3 protein: CSVGLVGETQYF. The CDR3 region has the DNA TGCAGCGTTGGCCTAGTGGGGGAGACCCAGTACTTC. The full variable domain, with the rest looked up from reference TRBV29-1 and TRBJ2-5, is SAVISQKPSRDICQRGTSLTIQCQVDSQVTMMFWYRQQPGQSLTLIATANQGSEATYESGFVIDKFPISRPNLTFSTLTVSNMSPEDSSIYLCSVGLVGETQYFGPGTRLLVL.

This chain joins TRBV12-3 or TRBV12-4 and TRBJ2-3; a weak D match, TRBD2 (6 bases). This CDR3 contains 14 residues. V was clipped by 6 bases and J by 1 base, with 11 bases between them. Written as DNA, the CDR3 is TGTGCCAGCAGCCCGGCGGGGCGCACAGATACGCAGTATTTT. Encoded protein: CASSPAGRTDTQYF.

This clonotype was seen ten or more times. The chain is built from TRBV7-8 and TRBJ2-1; the match to TRBD2 covers 13 bases. Germline lookup yields CDR1 SGHVS and CDR2 FQNEAQ. J lost 7 bases, V lost 1 base, and 4 bases had no gene match. The CDR3 extends over 16 amino acids. CDR3 coding DNA: TGTGCCAGCAGCTTAGTGGGGACTAGCGGGAAAAATGAGCAGTTCTTC. Translated, it gives CASSLVGTSGKNEQFF.

The V gene is TRBV7-2, the J gene TRBJ2-1; D is unclear. Trimming stripped 1 base from V and 4 bases from J, with 17 bases between. The CDR3 spans 17 residues. The germline V gene has CDR1 SGHTA and CDR2 FQGNSA. The CDR3 loop is CASSLGKGSPNYNEQFF. In DNA form, the CDR3 reads TGTGCCAGCAGCTTAGGCAAGGGAAGCCCGAATTACAATGAGCAGTTCTTC.

This clonotype was recorded at least ten times. The chain is built from TRBV29-1 and TRBJ2-3; D may be TRBD1 (6 bases). The germline V and J ends were trimmed by 4 bases and 2 bases, with 13 bases remaining between them. The CDR3 sequence is 14 residues long. Germline CDR1 is SQVTM and CDR2 is ANQGSEA. CDR3 protein: CSVVGTLSTDTQYF. In DNA form, the CDR3 reads TGCAGCGTTGTGGGGACACTCTCCACAGATACGCAGTATTTT.

The chain links TRBV2 to TRBJ1-1; 8 nucleotides agree with TRBD1. The CDR3 consists of 14 residues. With 6 bases clipped from V and 7 bases from J, the junction kept 10 bases outside the gene matches. Germline V gene lookup returns CDR1 SNHLY and CDR2 FYNNEI. CDR3 amino acids: CASRAGTGTYEAFF. The CDR3 bases are TGTGCCAGCAGAGCCGGGACAGGTACATATGAAGCTTTCTTT.

The gene calls are TRBV6-5 and TRBJ2-5; D is unresolved. The CDR3 is 14 residues long. Germline CDR1 reads MNHEY; CDR2 reads SVGAGI. Trimming left V 2 bases short and J 0 bases short, with 7 bases between. The CDR3 here is CASSYDPYQETQYF. CDR3 DNA: TGTGCCAGCAGTTACGACCCATACCAAGAGACCCAGTACTTC.

The table lists this clonotype with a few counts. The chain is built from TRBV15 and TRBJ1-1; D remains ambiguous. Germline CDR1 is LNHNV and CDR2 is YYDKDF (reference sequence). Trimming shortened V by 0 bases and J by 3 bases, and 8 bases separated the two germline ends. This CDR3 has 14 amino acids. Here the CDR3 DNA reads TGTGCCACCAGCAGAGAACGGGGTTACACTGAAGCTTTCTTT. Encoded protein: CATSRERGYTEAFF.